This T cell receptor beta chain comes out of a study of blood T cell repertoires in COVID-19. Study-level information: Samples came from the United States, Italy and Spain, spanning acute and convalescent COVID-19. PBMCs, B-cell-depleted T cells, or T cells were the source of the cDNA or gDNA that made up the material.

This CDR3 has 14 residues. The junction had 6 bases not matched to a gene; V was cut back by 4 bases and J by 6 bases. CDR1 is SGHRS and CDR2 is YFSETQ in the germline V gene. Per the authors' pipeline: Amplification of reference gene primers provided the estimated nucleated cell counts. Using immunoSEQ multiplex PCR, the repertoire was profiled, and TCRdb retains in-frame clones only, with some absent. Clonal size and the V and J genes are those of that table, whereas D and trimming came from the DNA. The sample carries approximately 82,000 clones, about 81% recorded once. The sequence came from a human donor in a cohort sampled during active COVID-19. The material sequenced was peripheral blood. The rearrangement uses TRBV5-1 and TRBJ1-2; 10 bases line up with TRBD1. Written as DNA, the CDR3 is TGCGCCAGCAGCATCGGGACAGGGGCTCATGGCTACACCTTC. This translates into CASSIGTGAHGYTF. The complete variable domain, with remaining parts taken from reference TRBV5-1 and TRBJ1-2, reads KAGVTQTPRYLIKTRGQQVTLSCSPISGHRSVSWYQQTPGQGLQFLFEYFSETQRNKGNFPGRFSGRQFSNSRSEMNVSTLELGDSALYLCASSIGTGAHGYTFGSGTRLTVV.